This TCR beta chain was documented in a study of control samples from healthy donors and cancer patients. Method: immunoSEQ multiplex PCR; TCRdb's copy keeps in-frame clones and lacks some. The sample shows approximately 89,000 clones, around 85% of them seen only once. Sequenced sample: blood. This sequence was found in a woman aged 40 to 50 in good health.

CDR3 loop: CATSEGGATDTQYF. DNA of the CDR3: TGTGCCACCTCGGAGGGCGGGGCCACAGATACGCAGTATTTT. The chain is built from TRBV6-5 and TRBJ2-3, with D possibly TRBD2 on 6 matching bases. The CDR3 length is 14 residues. V lost 10 bases to trimming and J lost 2 bases, with 16 bases between them. Germline V gene data show CDR1 as MNHEY and CDR2 as SVGAGI.